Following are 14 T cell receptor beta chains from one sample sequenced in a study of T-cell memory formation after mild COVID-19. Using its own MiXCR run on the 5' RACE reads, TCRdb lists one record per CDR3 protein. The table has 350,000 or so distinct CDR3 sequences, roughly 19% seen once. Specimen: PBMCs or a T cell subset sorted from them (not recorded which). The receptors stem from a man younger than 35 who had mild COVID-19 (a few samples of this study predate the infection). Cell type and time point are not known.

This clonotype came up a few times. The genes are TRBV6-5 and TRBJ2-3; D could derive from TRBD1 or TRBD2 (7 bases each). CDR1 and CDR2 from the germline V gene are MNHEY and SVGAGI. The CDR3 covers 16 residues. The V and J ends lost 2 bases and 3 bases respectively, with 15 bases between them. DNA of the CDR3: TGTGCCAGCAGTTACAGGGGGCGCGGGGGAACAGATACGCAGTATTTT. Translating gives CASSYRGRGGTDTQYF.

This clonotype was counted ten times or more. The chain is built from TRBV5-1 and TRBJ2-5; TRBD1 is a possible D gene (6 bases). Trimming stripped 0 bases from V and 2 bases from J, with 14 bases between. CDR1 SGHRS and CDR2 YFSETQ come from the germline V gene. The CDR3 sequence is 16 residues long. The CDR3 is CASSLVQGRGQETQYF. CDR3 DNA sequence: TGCGCCAGCAGCTTGGTACAGGGACGGGGACAAGAGACCCAGTACTTC.

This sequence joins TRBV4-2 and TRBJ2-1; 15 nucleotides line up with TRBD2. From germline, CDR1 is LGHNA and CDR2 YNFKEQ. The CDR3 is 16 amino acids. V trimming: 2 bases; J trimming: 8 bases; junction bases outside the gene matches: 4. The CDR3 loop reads CASSQPGLAGGHEQFF. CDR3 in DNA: TGTGCCAGCAGCCAACCGGGACTAGCGGGGGGCCATGAGCAGTTCTTC.

DNA of the CDR3: TGCAGCGTTGAAGGGCAGATCCAAGAGACCCAGTACTTC. Encoded protein: CSVEGQIQETQYF. The rearrangement joins TRBV29-1 to TRBJ2-5; no definite D call. CDR3 length equals 13 residues. V lost 1 base to trimming and J lost 1 base, with 7 bases between them. Germline loops: CDR1 SQVTM, CDR2 ANQGSEA.

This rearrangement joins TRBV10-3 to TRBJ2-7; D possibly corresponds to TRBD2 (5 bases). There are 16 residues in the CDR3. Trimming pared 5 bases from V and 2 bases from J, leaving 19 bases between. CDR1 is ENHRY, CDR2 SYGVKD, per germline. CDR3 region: CAISSSPGLSPYEQYV. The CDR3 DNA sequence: TGTGCCATCAGTTCCTCCCCAGGACTGAGCCCCTACGAGCAGTACGTC.

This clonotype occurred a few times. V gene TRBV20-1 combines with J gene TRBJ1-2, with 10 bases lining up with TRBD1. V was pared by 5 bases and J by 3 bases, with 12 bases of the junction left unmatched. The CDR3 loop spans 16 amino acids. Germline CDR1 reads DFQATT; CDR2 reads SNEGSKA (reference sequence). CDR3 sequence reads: CSASNPRDRGDYGYTF. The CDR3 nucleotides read TGCAGTGCTTCCAACCCCCGGGACAGGGGAGACTATGGCTACACCTTC.

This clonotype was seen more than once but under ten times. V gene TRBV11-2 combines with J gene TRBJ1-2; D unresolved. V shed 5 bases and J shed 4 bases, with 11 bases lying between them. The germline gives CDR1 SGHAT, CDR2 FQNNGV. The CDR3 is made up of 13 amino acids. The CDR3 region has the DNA TGTGCCAGCAGCGACCAGCTACTCTATGGCTACACCTTC. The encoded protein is CASSDQLLYGYTF.

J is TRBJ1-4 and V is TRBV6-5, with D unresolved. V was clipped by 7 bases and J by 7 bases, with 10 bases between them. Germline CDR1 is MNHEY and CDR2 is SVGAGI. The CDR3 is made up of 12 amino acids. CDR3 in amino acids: CASKSSSEKLFF. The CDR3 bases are TGTGCCAGCAAATCCTCAAGTGAAAAACTGTTTTTT.

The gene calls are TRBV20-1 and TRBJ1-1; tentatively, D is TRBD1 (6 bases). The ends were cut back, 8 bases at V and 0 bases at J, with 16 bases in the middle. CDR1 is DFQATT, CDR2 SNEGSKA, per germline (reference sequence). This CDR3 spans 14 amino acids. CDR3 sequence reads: CSSRGGAVNTEAFF. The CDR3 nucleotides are TGCAGTTCGAGGGGGGGAGCGGTGAACACTGAAGCTTTCTTT.

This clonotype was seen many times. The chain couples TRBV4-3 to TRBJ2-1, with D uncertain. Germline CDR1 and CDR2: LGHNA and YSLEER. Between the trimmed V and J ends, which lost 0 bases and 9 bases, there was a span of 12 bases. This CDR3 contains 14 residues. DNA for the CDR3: TGCGCCAGCAGCCAAGACATCCCCGCACCTGAGCAGTTCTTC. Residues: CASSQDIPAPEQFF.

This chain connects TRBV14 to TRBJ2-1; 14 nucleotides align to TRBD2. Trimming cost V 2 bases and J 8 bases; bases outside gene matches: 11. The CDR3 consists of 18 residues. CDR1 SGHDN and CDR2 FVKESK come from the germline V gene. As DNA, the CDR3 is TGTGCCAGCAGCCAAAGGCCGGGACTAGCGGGAGTAAGTCATGAGCAGTTCTTC. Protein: CASSQRPGLAGVSHEQFF.

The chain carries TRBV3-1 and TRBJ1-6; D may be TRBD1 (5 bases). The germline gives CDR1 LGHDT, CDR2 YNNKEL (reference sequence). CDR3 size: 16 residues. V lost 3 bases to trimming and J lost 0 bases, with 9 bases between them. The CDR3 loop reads CASSQAGSSYNSPLHF. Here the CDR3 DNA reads TGTGCCAGCAGCCAGGCAGGGAGCTCCTATAATTCACCCCTCCACTTT. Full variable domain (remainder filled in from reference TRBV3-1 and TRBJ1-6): DTAVSQTPKYLVTQMGNDKSIKCEQNLGHDTMYWYKQDSKKFLKIMFSYNNKELIINETVPNRFSPKSPDKAHLNLHINSLELGDSAVYFCASSQAGSSYNSPLHFGNGTRLTVT.

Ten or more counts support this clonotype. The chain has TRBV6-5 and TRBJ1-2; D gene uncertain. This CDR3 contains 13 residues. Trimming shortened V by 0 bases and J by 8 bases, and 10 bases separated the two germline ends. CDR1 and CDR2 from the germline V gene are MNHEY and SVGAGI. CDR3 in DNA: TGTGCCAGCAGTTACTCGTTAACTGGCGGCTACACCTTC. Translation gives CASSYSLTGGYTF.

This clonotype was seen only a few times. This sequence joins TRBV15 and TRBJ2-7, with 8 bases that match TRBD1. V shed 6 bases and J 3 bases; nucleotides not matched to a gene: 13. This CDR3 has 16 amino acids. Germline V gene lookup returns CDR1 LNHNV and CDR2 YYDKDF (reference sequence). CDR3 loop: CATSLGTGTNIYEQYF. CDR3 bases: TGTGCCACCAGTTTAGGGACAGGCACTAATATCTACGAGCAGTACTTC.